The clone carrying this T cell receptor beta chain has more than one count but fewer than ten. Its target is unknown. V lost 3 bases to trimming and J lost 6 bases, with 11 bases between them. This CDR3 is 13 amino acids long. This specimen comes from a study of blood T cells in healthy people across ages. Notes on the study in general: TCR beta diversity per million T cells fell roughly linearly with age. CMV status of donors was unknown, possibly confounding expanded clonotype changes.

Each sample used at least 6 million PBMCs. It was with a sample-barcoded 5' primer and a J-beta primer mix that a second PCR of roughly 7 to 12 cycles was run. Tagging of each cDNA molecule was performed by a template-switch adaptor with 12 random nucleotides. Via MiXCR, TCRdb re-called the 5' RACE reads, giving one row per CDR3 protein. This table has about 1.1 million distinct CDR3 sequences, 35% to 40% appearing once. This TCR was sampled from a man aged 18 to 30 in good health. This chain links TRBV12-3 or TRBV12-4 with TRBJ1-2; D not resolved. The specimen sequenced was blood. CDR3 region: CASSLGRLNGYTF. CDR3 nucleotides: TGTGCCAGCAGTTTGGGCAGGCTAAATGGCTACACCTTC.